This T cell receptor (beta chain) was sequenced during a study of control samples from healthy donors and cancer patients. Clones were sequenced by immunoSEQ multiplex PCR, and TCRdb holds only the in-frame ones, with some missing. There are around 110,000 clones in the sample; more than 70% occur only once, and 2% to 2.5% lies in the top ten. Per the germline V gene, CDR1 is LGHDT and CDR2 is YNNKEL (reference sequence). With V trimmed by 10 bases and J by 3 bases, 5 bases remained unmatched. The CDR3 has 12 amino acids. Sequenced: blood. This clonotype was sampled from a woman aged 65 to 85 in good health. The chain employs TRBV3-1 (or the pseudogene TRBV3-2) and TRBJ2-7, with TRBD2 identical over 8 bases. The DNA of the CDR3 is TGTGCCACCACCGGGGGGGGCTACGAGCAGTACTTC. Protein sequence: CATTGGGYEQYF.